The rows below give T cell receptor beta chains drawn from one sample of a study of CD8+CD57+ T cells in acquired aplastic anemia. TCRdb recomputed calls from the reads with MiXCR, one row per CDR3 protein. The sample lists fewer than 200,000 distinct CDR3 sequences; 55% to 75% were seen once. The source material was sorted CD4+, CD8+, or CD8+CD57+ T cells (not recorded which) from PBMCs. The receptors stem from a human donor in good health. Each CDR3 is given with its conserved first and last residue. The D gene is left open where the match is weak. Rows give clone size only sometimes, using once, few, many, or a class for an expanded clone.

size	V	D	J	DNA	CDR3
once	TRBV20-1	NA	TRBJ2-5	TGCAGTGCTATCCCGGGCCAAAAGGTAGAGACCCAGTACTTC	CSAIPGQKVETQYF
NA	TRBV29-1	TRBD2	TRBJ2-1	TGCAGCGTTGATGGATATAGCGGGAGCCCCTACAATGAGCAGTTATTC	CSVDGYSGSPYNEQLF
NA	TRBV7-9	NA	TRBJ1-2	TGTGCCAGCAGCTCCTCCCGACAGACTAACTATGGCTACACCTTC	CASSSSRQTNYGYTF
NA	TRBV5-1	NA	TRBJ2-7	TGTGCCAGCAGCTTGCGGCAGGGAAAGAACGAGCAGTACTTC	CASSLRQGKNEQYF
NA	TRBV5-1	TRBD1	TRBJ2-5	TGCGCCAGCAGCGGGGGACAGGGCGGAGAGACCCAGTACTTC	CASSGGQGGETQYF
NA	TRBV5-1	NA	TRBJ1-1	TGCGCCAGCAGCTTGGAGAGGGTGGACACTGAAGCTTTCTTT	CASSLERVDTEAFF
NA	TRBV7-6	TRBD2	TRBJ2-1	TGTGCCAGCAAGGGACTAGCATCCCTCAATGAGCAGTTCTTC	CASKGLASLNEQFF
NA	TRBV6-6	TRBD2	TRBJ2-5	TGTGCCACTACGGGACTAGCGGGACGAGTCCAAGAGACCCAGTACTTC	CATTGLAGRVQETQYF
NA	TRBV4-3	NA	TRBJ2-4	TGCGCCAGCAGCCGAGGTATCCTGGGCAGAGGCAAAAACACTCGGTACTTC	CASSRGILGRGKNTRYF
many	TRBV27	NA	TRBJ2-7	TGTGCCAGCAGTCCTAGAGTATCCTACGAGCAGTACTTC	CASSPRVSYEQYF
many	TRBV5-8	NA	TRBJ1-4	TGTGCCAGCAGCCGGGACATGGGGCATGAAAAACTGTTTTTT	CASSRDMGHEKLFF
NA	TRBV7-8	NA	TRBJ1-1	TGTGCCAGCAGCTTTCACCAGGGCCGAGACACTGAAGCTTTCTTT	CASSFHQGRDTEAFF
NA	TRBV28	TRBD2	TRBJ2-2	TGTGCCAGCAGGGGACTAGCGGGATTGAACACCGGGGAGCTGTTTTTT	CASRGLAGLNTGELFF
NA	TRBV7-9	NA	TRBJ1-5	TGTGCCAGCAGCTTAGCGCAGCATTTT	CASSLAQHF
NA	TRBV3-1	TRBD1	TRBJ2-5	TGTGCCAGCAGGCGGACAGGGGAAGAGACCCAGTACTTC	CASRRTGEETQYF
once	TRBV7-3	NA	TRBJ2-3	TGTGCTAGCGCAACAGGGTTGGGGAGCACAGATACGCAGTATTTT	CASATGLGSTDTQYF
few	TRBV6-4	TRBD1	TRBJ1-1	TGTGCCAGTACGACAGGGGAAAACACTGAAGCTTTCTTT	CASTTGENTEAFF
NA	TRBV24-1	TRBD2	TRBJ2-2	TGTGCCACCAGTGATTTTGGCGGGGGGGCCGGGGAGCTGTTTTTT	CATSDFGGGAGELFF
NA	TRBV6-1	NA	TRBJ2-7	TGTGCCAGCAGCCTGGGGGCGGGAGCGTCGGGCGAGCAGTACTTC	CASSLGAGASGEQYF
once	TRBV12-3/TRBV12-4	NA	TRBJ2-7	TGTGCCAGCAGTTCGGGTGGGTGGGCAGGCGAGCAGTACTTC	CASSSGGWAGEQYF
NA	TRBV12-3/TRBV12-4	TRBD2	TRBJ2-7	TGTGCCAGCAGTAAACCCCGCGGACTAGCGGGAGACTACGAGCAGTACTTC	CASSKPRGLAGDYEQYF
NA	TRBV24-1	TRBD1	TRBJ2-2	TGTGCCACCAGTGACCTCGGGACAGAGGACACCGGGGAGCTGTTTTTT	CATSDLGTEDTGELFF
NA	TRBV20-1	NA	TRBJ1-2	TGCAGTGCTAGAGAAATGGTTAACTATGGCTACACCTTC	CSAREMVNYGYTF
NA	TRBV20-1	TRBD2	TRBJ2-7	TGCAGTGCTAGGGAATTAGCGGGAGGACACTACGAGCAGTACTTC	CSARELAGGHYEQYF
few	TRBV9	NA	TRBJ2-7	TGTGCCAGCAGCGTCTCAATCTCCAACTACGAGCAGTACTTC	CASSVSISNYEQYF
NA	TRBV19	NA	TRBJ2-1	TGTGCCAGCAGTCCCCGGGAATCCAATGAGCAGTTCTTC	CASSPRESNEQFF
NA	TRBV7-9	NA	TRBJ2-7	TGTGCCAGCACCCCAGGGTCGATCCTTTACGAGCAGTACTTC	CASTPGSILYEQYF
NA	TRBV12-3/TRBV12-4	NA	TRBJ2-1	TGTGCCAGCGGACGCTTGGAGCAGTTCTTC	CASGRLEQFF
few	TRBV29-1	NA	TRBJ2-7	TGCAGCGTTGTTGATGGGAGGAGGGACGAGCAGTACTTC	CSVVDGRRDEQYF
NA	TRBV15	TRBD1	TRBJ2-7	TGTGCCACCAGCAGACCATTTCCGGGACAGGGGTTCTACGAGCAGTACTTC	CATSRPFPGQGFYEQYF
NA	TRBV20-1	TRBD1	TRBJ1-1	TGCAGTGCTAGAGGGAGACAGGGCGTCACTGAAGCTTTCTTT	CSARGRQGVTEAFF
NA	TRBV6-2/TRBV6-3	NA	TRBJ1-5	TGTGCCAGCAGTTATATACACATGGATCAGCCCCAGCATTTT	CASSYIHMDQPQHF
once	TRBV6-1	TRBD2	TRBJ2-1	TGTGCCAGCAGGTACTCTAGCGGGAGCCTTGGGTCCTACAATGAGCAGTTCTTC	CASRYSSGSLGSYNEQFF
NA	TRBV5-6	NA	TRBJ1-5	TGTGCCAGCAGCTTGGACCCCGGGTCCCAGCATTTT	CASSLDPGSQHF
NA	TRBV20-1	TRBD2	TRBJ2-5	TGCAGTGCTAGCCCCTTACTAGCGGGGGGTCAAGAGACCCAGTACTTC	CSASPLLAGGQETQYF
NA	TRBV15	NA	TRBJ1-2	TGTGCCACCAGCAGAGGCCAGGGAGGATTCTCTGGCTACACCTTC	CATSRGQGGFSGYTF
NA	TRBV20-1	NA	TRBJ1-5	TGCAGTGCTAGAGATGGCAGCTATAGCAATCAGCCCCAGCATTTT	CSARDGSYSNQPQHF
once	TRBV10-3	TRBD2	TRBJ2-2	TGTGCCATCAGTGATTGGACTAGCGGGAGAGGGAACACCGAGGAGCTGTTTTTT	CAISDWTSGRGNTEELFF
NA	TRBV7-2	NA	TRBJ2-7	TGCGCCAGCAGCCAAAAGGAAGCCTACGAGCAGTACTTC	CASSQKEAYEQYF
NA	TRBV14	NA	TRBJ2-1	TGTGCCAGCAGCCAAGATACAGCCCTCCACCGCTCCTACAATGAGCAGTTCTTC	CASSQDTALHRSYNEQFF
many	TRBV4-1	NA	TRBJ2-7	TGCGCCAGCAGCCAAGATCGTACTAACGAGCAGTACTTC	CASSQDRTNEQYF
many	TRBV5-1	NA	TRBJ2-7	TGCGCCAGCAGCTTGGAGACGGCGTCCTACGAGCAGTACTTC	CASSLETASYEQYF
NA	TRBV5-4	TRBD2	TRBJ2-7	TGTGCCAGCAGCGGGGGACTAGCTTCCTACGAGCAGTACTTC	CASSGGLASYEQYF
few	TRBV15	NA	TRBJ1-2	TGTGCCACCAGCAGGGACAGAACCTATGGCTACACCTTC	CATSRDRTYGYTF
NA	TRBV9	TRBD2	TRBJ2-2	TGTGCCAGCAGCGTGGGCGGGAGGAACACCGGGGAGCTGTTTTTT	CASSVGGRNTGELFF
many	TRBV2	TRBD2	TRBJ2-7	TGTGCCAGCAGTCTTAGCGGGGGAGACGAGCAGTACTTC	CASSLSGGDEQYF
once	TRBV5-1	TRBD1	TRBJ1-1	TGCGCCAGCAGGGACGGGGACAGGGGCCGCATGAACACTGAAGCTTTCTTT	CASRDGDRGRMNTEAFF
NA	TRBV24-1	NA	TRBJ2-3	TGTGCCACCAGTCAAGGTATGGGGACGCAGTATTTT	CATSQGMGTQYF
few	TRBV24-1	NA	TRBJ2-2	TGTGCCACCAGTGGGCGGACCGGGGAGCTGTTTTTT	CATSGRTGELFF
NA	TRBV20-1	TRBD2	TRBJ2-2	TGCAGTGCTAGAGATCCTCGGACTAGCGGGGGGGGGAAGACCGGGGAGCTGTTTTTT	CSARDPRTSGGGKTGELFF
NA	TRBV19	TRBD1	TRBJ1-1	TGTGCCAGTAGGAGACAGGGGATGAACACTGAAGCTTTCTTT	CASRRQGMNTEAFF
NA	TRBV12-3/TRBV12-4	NA	TRBJ2-1	TGTGCCAGCAGCCAGCGGCCAAACTCCTACAATGAGCAGTTCTTC	CASSQRPNSYNEQFF
NA	TRBV9	NA	TRBJ1-6	TGTGCCAGCAGCGTAGCAGGCTCCGAACCCCTCCACTTT	CASSVAGSEPLHF